This is a list of T cell receptor beta chains from one sample in a study of regulatory T cells in long-lasting Graves disease. MiXCR, run by TCRdb on the multiplex PCR reads, gives a single entry per CDR3 protein. The sample lists about 460,000 distinct CDR3 sequences, 12% to 15% seen once, with over 15% in the top ten. A further study also used this sample, focusing on T cells in Graves' hyperthyroidism and ophthalmopathy.

The sample consisted of peripheral blood mononuclear cells (PBMCs), taken at new diagnosis, from a patient treated with antithyroid drugs. The receptors come from a woman aged 45 to 65 with Graves disease. Both conserved end residues are part of each CDR3. Each record gives: J gene, CDR3 length, clone size, V gene, D gene, CDR3 protein, CDR3 DNA. A D gene is named only where the DNA matches it firmly. Not every row has a clone size; where given, it reads once, few, many or a size class.

TRBJ2-2,13,NA,TRBV7-6,NA,CASSSLHTGELFF,TGTGCCAGCAGCTCCCTTCACACCGGGGAGCTGTTTTTT
TRBJ2-2,15,NA,TRBV5-1,TRBD2,CASSFAGGSNGELFF,TGCGCCAGCAGCTTTGCGGGGGGCTCGAACGGGGAGCTGTTTTTT
TRBJ2-7,15,NA,TRBV28,TRBD2,CASSLFPGLAGEQYF,TGTGCCAGCAGTTTATTCCCGGGACTAGCGGGCGAGCAGTACTTC
TRBJ1-3,18,NA,TRBV4-1,NA,CASSPPLGSRSSGNTIYF,TGCGCCAGCAGCCCCCCTCTAGGCAGCCGAAGCTCTGGAAACACCATATATTTT
TRBJ2-2,16,few,TRBV3-1,TRBD2,CASSQQHRAGAGELFF,TGTGCCAGCAGCCAACAGCATCGAGCGGGAGCCGGGGAGCTGTTTTTT
TRBJ2-1,15,few,TRBV7-3,NA,CASSLNSVGGTEQFF,TGTGCCAGCAGCTTAAACTCAGTCGGGGGAACTGAGCAGTTCTTC
TRBJ1-1,16,few,TRBV20-1,NA,CSARSPRNPLIIEAFF,TGCAGTGCTAGGTCCCCACGGAACCCCCTTATTATTGAAGCTTTCTTT
TRBJ2-1,16,many,TRBV12-3/TRBV12-4,TRBD2,CASSTGTSGSQNEQFF,TGTGCCAGCAGTACCGGGACTAGCGGGAGTCAGAATGAGCAGTTCTTC
TRBJ2-3,15,NA,TRBV5-1,TRBD2,CASRPSGRDIDTQYF,TGCGCCAGCAGACCAAGCGGGAGGGATATAGATACGCAGTATTTT
TRBJ2-5,16,NA,TRBV3-1,TRBD2,CASSQATSGSVETQYF,TGTGCCAGCAGCCAAGCGACTAGCGGGAGCGTAGAGACCCAGTACTTC
TRBJ2-7,15,many,TRBV20-1,TRBD1,CSATDPQGQGLEQYF,TGCAGTGCAACCGACCCCCAGGGACAGGGATTAGAGCAGTACTTC
TRBJ2-2,12,few,TRBV28,NA,CASSSPSGELFF,TGTGCCAGCAGTTCACCTTCCGGGGAGCTGTTTTTT
TRBJ1-2,14,many,TRBV20-1,TRBD1,CSAPPGTGDYGYTF,TGCAGTGCTCCTCCCGGGACAGGAGACTATGGCTACACCTTC
TRBJ2-7,16,many,TRBV2,TRBD2,CASREPGLATVGEQYF,TGTGCCAGCAGGGAACCGGGACTAGCCACTGTCGGCGAGCAGTACTTC
TRBJ1-2,14,once,TRBV7-2,NA,CASSSRDTSYGYTF,TGTGCCAGCAGCTCACGGGACACCAGCTATGGCTACACCTTC
TRBJ2-7,16,NA,TRBV5-4,TRBD2,CASSSGLARISYEQYF,TGTGCCAGCAGCTCCGGACTAGCGCGGATTTCCTACGAGCAGTACTTC
TRBJ2-5,17,few,TRBV13,TRBD2,CASSPPGSGSGGGTQYF,TGTGCCAGCAGCCCCCCGGGTAGCGGGAGCGGAGGGGGGACCCAGTACTTC
TRBJ2-7,17,many,TRBV20-1,NA,CSARPRVGRGQSYEQYF,TGCAGTGCTAGACCCCGCGTGGGGAGGGGGCAGTCCTACGAGCAGTACTTC
TRBJ1-1,16,many,TRBV28,TRBD1,CASSFASDRVNTEAFF,TGTGCCAGCAGTTTTGCATCGGACAGGGTGAACACTGAAGCTTTCTTT
TRBJ2-3,14,many,TRBV7-9,NA,CASSGVISPDTQYF,TGTGCCAGCAGCGGTGTTATCAGCCCAGATACGCAGTATTTT
TRBJ1-1,14,many,TRBV2,TRBD1,CASSPGQGYTEAFF,TGTGCCAGCAGCCCGGGACAGGGGTACACTGAAGCTTTCTTT
TRBJ2-1,15,many,TRBV6-1,TRBD1,CASSERTGEWNEQFF,TGTGCCAGCAGTGAAAGGACAGGGGAATGGAATGAGCAGTTCTTC
TRBJ2-1,15,few,TRBV9,TRBD1,CASSVEGARYNEQFF,TGTGCCAGCAGCGTAGAGGGGGCCAGGTACAATGAGCAGTTCTTC
TRBJ2-5,18,NA,TRBV3-1,TRBD2,CASSQKGTSGSTRETQYF,TGTGCCAGCAGCCAAAAAGGGACTAGCGGGAGTACTCGAGAGACCCAGTACTTC
TRBJ1-5,14,NA,TRBV2,NA,CASSVEQGDQPQHF,TGTGCCAGCAGTGTAGAACAGGGCGATCAGCCCCAGCATTTT
TRBJ1-1,14,many,TRBV28,NA,CASKPDSLNTEAFF,TGTGCCAGCAAACCGGACAGCCTGAACACTGAAGCTTTCTTT
TRBJ2-2,15,few,TRBV6-1,TRBD1,CASRGGQGFTGELFF,TGTGCCAGCAGGGGGGGACAGGGTTTCACCGGGGAGCTGTTTTTT
TRBJ2-3,16,NA,TRBV5-4,TRBD2,CASSFSGRTRTDTQYF,TGTGCCAGCAGCTTCAGCGGGAGGACCCGCACAGATACGCAGTATTTT
TRBJ1-1,13,many,TRBV24-1,NA,CATSEDLNTEAFF,TGTGCCACCAGTGAGGACCTGAACACTGAAGCTTTCTTT
TRBJ2-7,15,many,TRBV12-3/TRBV12-4,TRBD1,CASRLGQGFLYEQYF,TGTGCCAGCAGGCTGGGACAGGGGTTTCTCTACGAGCAGTACTTC
TRBJ1-2,15,many,TRBV2,TRBD1,CASSNYRTGHYGYTF,TGTGCCAGCAGCAACTACCGGACAGGGCACTATGGCTACACCTTC
TRBJ1-1,13,NA,TRBV10-2,NA,CASRSSQHTEAFF,TGCGCCAGCAGAAGCAGTCAGCACACTGAAGCTTTCTTT
TRBJ2-5,16,many,TRBV19,TRBD2,CASSMGLAGGGETQYF,TGTGCCAGTAGTATGGGACTAGCGGGAGGAGGAGAGACCCAGTACTTC
TRBJ2-5,13,many,TRBV2,NA,CASSEATVGTQYF,TGTGCCAGCAGTGAAGCCACAGTGGGGACCCAGTACTTC
TRBJ1-2,15,few,TRBV3-1,NA,CASSQGPSGGYGYTF,TGTGCCAGCAGCCAAGGGCCTAGTGGGGGCTATGGCTACACCTTC
TRBJ1-5,15,many,TRBV24-1,NA,CATSAPGRDDQPQHF,TGTGCCACCAGTGCTCCCGGTCGGGACGACCAGCCCCAGCATTTT
TRBJ1-2,13,many,TRBV6-1,TRBD1,CASSLTGGSGYTF,TGTGCCAGCAGTCTGACAGGGGGCAGTGGCTACACCTTC
TRBJ1-1,15,NA,TRBV13,TRBD1,CASKAESQGSTEAFF,TGTGCCAGCAAGGCCGAATCACAGGGGAGCACTGAAGCTTTCTTT
TRBJ1-5,17,few,TRBV20-1,TRBD1,CSALPGTGGYSNQPQHF,TGCAGTGCCCTCCCCGGGACAGGGGGTTATAGCAATCAGCCCCAGCATTTT
TRBJ2-2,13,many,TRBV7-9,NA,CASSLEITGELFF,TGTGCCAGCAGTCTCGAAATCACCGGGGAGCTGTTTTTT
TRBJ2-7,13,many,TRBV29-1,TRBD2,CSVSTSGTYEQYF,TGCAGCGTTTCGACTAGCGGGACCTACGAGCAGTACTTC
TRBJ2-3,15,NA,TRBV3-1,NA,CASSQIGGSTDTQYF,TGTGCCAGCAGCCAAATCGGGGGAAGCACAGATACGCAGTATTTT
TRBJ1-5,16,many,TRBV11-2,TRBD1,CASSPTTGVGNQPQHF,TGTGCCAGCAGCCCAACGACAGGGGTAGGAAATCAGCCCCAGCATTTT
TRBJ2-1,14,many,TRBV12-3/TRBV12-4,NA,CASSLANLDNEQFF,TGTGCCAGCAGTTTAGCCAATCTAGACAATGAGCAGTTCTTC
TRBJ2-1,16,NA,TRBV6-2/TRBV6-3,NA,CASNRDREIFHNEQFF,TGTGCCAGCAACCGGGACCGGGAAATTTTTCACAATGAGCAGTTCTTC
TRBJ1-1,13,NA,TRBV30,TRBD1,CAWSQGAYTEAFF,TGTGCCTGGAGTCAGGGGGCATACACTGAAGCTTTCTTT
TRBJ2-1,18,many,TRBV2,NA,CASSPHQTAESSYNEQFF,TGTGCCAGCAGTCCACACCAAACAGCGGAAAGCTCCTACAATGAGCAGTTCTTC
TRBJ1-2,15,NA,TRBV20-1,NA,CSASLIQGSDYGYTF,TGCAGTGCTAGCCTAATACAGGGTTCGGACTATGGCTACACCTTC
TRBJ2-7,18,many,TRBV4-1,NA,CASSQERALDRQSYEQYF,TGCGCCAGCAGCCAAGAGAGGGCCTTGGACAGACAATCCTACGAGCAGTACTTC
TRBJ1-2,13,many,TRBV28,NA,CASKEGASYGYTF,TGTGCCAGCAAAGAAGGGGCATCATATGGCTACACCTTC
TRBJ2-7,15,few,TRBV2,NA,CASSFSAGWGHEQYF,TGTGCCAGCAGCTTTTCTGCGGGATGGGGACACGAGCAGTACTTC
TRBJ2-5,13,many,TRBV27,NA,CASNPQGSVTQYF,TGTGCCAGCAACCCTCAGGGTTCGGTGACCCAGTACTTC
TRBJ2-1,15,many,TRBV7-9,NA,CASSSPWRGYNEQFF,TGTGCCAGCAGCTCCCCGTGGAGGGGCTACAATGAGCAGTTCTTC
TRBJ2-7,14,NA,TRBV12-3/TRBV12-4,TRBD2,CASSRGLAGFEQYF,TGTGCCAGCAGCCGGGGACTAGCGGGATTCGAGCAGTACTTC
TRBJ1-1,15,few,TRBV5-5,NA,CASSLARNSNTEAFF,TGTGCCAGCAGCTTGGCCCGGAATTCGAACACTGAAGCTTTCTTT
TRBJ2-1,15,many,TRBV7-2,TRBD2,CASSPGTSGSNEQFF,TGTGCCAGCAGCCCCGGGACTAGCGGGAGCAATGAGCAGTTCTTC
TRBJ2-1,16,many,TRBV7-9,TRBD2,CASSYPAGGSYNEQFF,TGTGCCAGCAGTTACCCAGCGGGAGGTTCCTACAATGAGCAGTTCTTC
TRBJ2-1,14,few,TRBV20-1,TRBD1,CSAPDREVYNEQFF,TGCAGTGCTCCGGACAGGGAGGTATACAATGAGCAGTTCTTC